These 25 T cell receptor beta chains originate from one sample sequenced in a study of resident and recirculating memory T cells in vitiligo. This table comes from immunoSEQ multiplex PCR, and its TCRdb copy is limited to in-frame clones, with some not included. Of tens of thousands of clones detected, under 95% appear once; the ten largest clones hold about 5.5%. Sequenced: blood. These receptors all come from a male donor with vitiligo.

V and J are TRBV7-2 and TRBJ2-1; 9 nucleotides align to TRBD2. CDR1 is SGHTA and CDR2 is FQGNSA in the germline V gene. Trimming at V came to 4 bases and at J to 7 bases, leaving 8 bases not matched to a gene. The CDR3 loop spans 15 amino acids. CDR3 loop: CASSSQTTSGNEQFF. The CDR3 bases are TGTGCCAGCAGCTCCCAAACCACTAGCGGGAATGAGCAGTTCTTC.

This chain links TRBV7-7 with TRBJ2-3, with 8 bases lining up with TRBD1. There are 18 residues in the CDR3. J gave up 6 bases and V 1 base, and 15 bases lay outside the gene matches. Germline V lookup: CDR1 SSHAT, CDR2 FNYEAQ (reference sequence). CDR3 region: CASSLGGPGGAKADTQYF. The CDR3 region has the DNA TGTGCCAGCAGCTTAGGAGGGCCAGGGGGCGCTAAGGCGGATACGCAGTATTTT. The variable domain in full, with the rest retrieved from reference TRBV7-7 and TRBJ2-3, is GAGVSQSPRYKVTKRGQDVTLRCDPISSHATLYWYQQALGQGPEFLTYFNYEAQPDKSGLPSDRFSAERPEGSISTLTIQRTEQRDSAMYRCASSLGGPGGAKADTQYFGPGTRLTVL.

The rearrangement uses TRBV28 and TRBJ2-3, with D unclear. V was clipped by 2 bases and J by 0 bases, with 9 bases between them. Per germline, CDR1 MDHEN and CDR2 SYDVKM. The CDR3 is made up of 15 amino acids. The CDR3 here is CASSLVAYSTDTQYF. As DNA, the CDR3 is TGTGCCAGCAGTTTAGTAGCTTATAGCACAGATACGCAGTATTTT. Together with reference TRBV28 and TRBJ2-3, the CDR3 gives the full variable domain: DVKVTQSSRYLVKRTGEKVFLECVQDMDHENMFWYRQDPGLGLRLIYFSYDVKMKEKGDIPEGYSVSREKKERFSLILESASTNQTSMYLCASSLVAYSTDTQYFGPGTRLTVL.

J is TRBJ2-7 and V is TRBV11-2; D is possibly TRBD2 (5 bases). This CDR3 is built from 14 residues. In germline, CDR1 is SGHAT, CDR2 FQNNGV. V lost 6 bases and J 0 bases, leaving 12 bases between the germline ends. The CDR3 bases are TGTGCCAGCAGACTAGGGTACAGCTCCTACGAGCAGTACTTC. It yields the protein CASRLGYSSYEQYF.

This chain links TRBV9 with TRBJ2-1, with 10 bases fitting TRBD2. Looked up from germline, CDR1 is SGDLS and CDR2 is YYNGEE. V trimming: 8 bases; J trimming: 0 bases; junction bases outside the gene matches: 17. The CDR3 runs 19 residues. CDR3 in DNA: TGTGCCAGTCCAACCCCCGAAAGGACTAGCGGAGCCTCCTACAATGAGCAGTTCTTC. This codes for CASPTPERTSGASYNEQFF.

The count of this clone is one. The V gene is TRBV6-4, the J gene TRBJ2-1, with a tentative D call TRBD2 (5 bases). This CDR3 is 15 amino acids long. The V end was cut by 4 bases, the J end by 5 bases, with 15 bases between. Germline V gene data show CDR1 as MRHNA and CDR2 as SNTAGT. The CDR3 DNA follows: TGTGCCAGCAGTGCGAGCTGGGCGGGCAACAATGAGCAGTTCTTC. Encoded protein: CASSASWAGNNEQFF.

The chain joins TRBV27 to TRBJ2-1; D is undetermined. This CDR3 spans 14 amino acids. V lost 5 bases to trimming and J lost 2 bases, with 10 bases between them. Germline loops: CDR1 MNHEY, CDR2 SMNVEV (reference sequence). The CDR3 sequence is CASSLLQAYNEQFF. CDR3 coding DNA: TGTGCCAGCAGTCTCCTTCAGGCCTACAATGAGCAGTTCTTC.

The chain carries TRBV6-4 and TRBJ2-6; TRBD2 might be the D (6 bases). The CDR3 runs 15 residues. The V gene's germline CDR1 is MRHNA and CDR2 SNTAGT. Trimming took off 3 bases at V and 0 bases at J, with 6 bases between the two ends. The CDR3 sequence is CASSEGGSGANVLTF. The CDR3, as DNA: TGTGCCAGCAGTGAGGGGGGCTCTGGGGCCAACGTCCTGACTTTC.

The chain employs TRBV7-2 and TRBJ1-1; D not resolved. Deletions cut 5 bases from V and 6 bases from J, with 19 bases between. This CDR3 region has 15 residues. Germline V gene lookup returns CDR1 SGHTA and CDR2 FQGNSA. This CDR3 is CASSASRRGFAEAFF. CDR3 sequence (DNA): TGTGCCAGCAGCGCCTCTCGTAGAGGCTTCGCTGAAGCTTTCTTT.

J is TRBJ2-5 and V is TRBV7-8; D ambiguous. CDR3 length: 14 amino acids. The ends were cut back, 5 bases at V and 0 bases at J, with 10 bases in the middle. The V gene's germline CDR1 is SGHVS and CDR2 FQNEAQ. The CDR3 DNA reads TGTGCCAGCAGCCCCGAGCTAGACCAAGAGACCCAGTACTTC. It encodes CASSPELDQETQYF.

J is TRBJ2-5 and V is TRBV19, with D possibly matching TRBD2 (6 bases). CDR3 length: 15 amino acids. V gave up 3 bases and J gave up 2 bases, with 13 bases separating them. The germline gives CDR1 LNHDA, CDR2 SQIVND (reference sequence). The CDR3 loop reads CASSIIVADQETQYF. CDR3 coding DNA: TGTGCCAGTAGTATTATAGTAGCGGATCAAGAGACCCAGTACTTC. The variable domain in full, completed from reference TRBV19 and TRBJ2-5, reads DGGITQSPKYLFRKEGQNVTLSCEQNLNHDAMYWYRQDPGQGLRLIYYSQIVNDFQKGDIAEGYSVSREKKESFPLTVTSAQKNPTAFYLCASSIIVADQETQYFGPGTRLLVL.

The chain combines TRBV13 with TRBJ2-7; 13 nucleotides agree with TRBD2. Germline V gene sequence: CDR1 PRHDT, CDR2 FYEKMQ (reference sequence). The CDR3 length is 16 residues. The junction had 11 bases not matched to a gene; V was cut back by 5 bases and J by 7 bases. In DNA form, the CDR3 reads TGTGCCAGCAGCCCGGACACGGGGACTAGCGGGATAGAGCAGTACTTC. Translation gives CASSPDTGTSGIEQYF.

This rearrangement joins TRBV28 to TRBJ2-3; 11 nucleotides agree with TRBD2. This CDR3 comprises 16 residues. V was pared by 3 bases and J by 8 bases, with 10 bases of the junction left unmatched. Germline V lookup: CDR1 MDHEN, CDR2 SYDVKM. CDR3 sequence: CASSFTLAGGLATQYF. The CDR3 DNA is TGTGCCAGCAGTTTTACCCTAGCGGGAGGTTTAGCTACGCAGTATTTT.

This rearrangement joins TRBV5-1 to TRBJ1-1; possibly TRBD1 for D (5 bases). Germline V lookup: CDR1 SGHRS, CDR2 YFSETQ. Between the trimmed V and J ends, which lost 4 bases and 5 bases, there was a span of 15 bases. The CDR3 consists of 14 residues. CDR3 loop: CASSPQGRGTEAFF. As DNA, the CDR3 is TGCGCCAGCAGCCCACAAGGGCGGGGGACTGAAGCTTTCTTT. Together with reference TRBV5-1 and TRBJ1-1, the CDR3 gives the full variable domain: KAGVTQTPRYLIKTRGQQVTLSCSPISGHRSVSWYQQTPGQGLQFLFEYFSETQRNKGNFPGRFSGRQFSNSRSEMNVSTLELGDSALYLCASSPQGRGTEAFFGQGTRLTVV.

The chain links TRBV5-4 to TRBJ2-1; unclear D gene. This CDR3 has 13 amino acids. The germline V and J ends were trimmed by 0 bases and 4 bases, with 5 bases remaining between them. The V gene's germline CDR1 is SGHNT and CDR2 YYREEE (reference sequence). The CDR3 reads CASSLGQYNEQFF. As DNA, the CDR3 is TGTGCCAGCAGCTTGGGGCAGTACAATGAGCAGTTCTTC.

The chain joins TRBV28 to TRBJ2-7; D is unclear. The germline V gene encodes CDR1 MDHEN and CDR2 SYDVKM. This CDR3 has 14 amino acids. The V and J ends lost 3 bases and 0 bases respectively, with 9 bases between them. The CDR3 sequence is CASSFGGGSYEQYF. Written as DNA, the CDR3 is TGTGCCAGCAGTTTCGGTGGCGGCTCCTACGAGCAGTACTTC.

The gene calls are TRBV10-2 and TRBJ1-1, with unresolved D. CDR1 is WSHSY, CDR2 SAAADI, per germline. The CDR3 totals 14 residues. Trimming removed 6 bases from V and 1 base from J, with 12 bases in between. The CDR3 sequence is CASRAGPANTEAFF. CDR3 DNA sequence: TGCGCCAGCAGGGCTGGTCCTGCGAACACTGAAGCTTTCTTT.

The chain links TRBV29-1 to TRBJ2-7; 7 bases map to TRBD1. Per the germline V gene, CDR1 is SQVTM and CDR2 is ANQGSEA. The V segment lost 5 bases and the J segment 5 bases; nucleotides outside the gene matches: 6. The CDR3 runs to 12 residues. The CDR3: CSVFRGRNEQYF. The CDR3, as DNA: TGCAGCGTTTTTAGGGGGCGCAACGAGCAGTACTTC.

The J gene is TRBJ2-2, the V gene TRBV28, with 10 nucleotides matching TRBD2. V lost 7 bases to trimming and J lost 4 bases; unmatched junction nucleotides: 12. The CDR3 spans 17 residues. Per the germline V gene, CDR1 is MDHEN and CDR2 is SYDVKM. CDR3 sequence (DNA): TGTGCCAGCATCTTATCACAGCTAGCGGGAGCCACCGGGGAGCTGTTTTTT. It is translated as CASILSQLAGATGELFF.

This sequence joins TRBV11-2 and TRBJ2-2; the D gene is possibly TRBD1 (6 bases). The length of the CDR3 is 14 residues. Trimming pared 6 bases from V and 1 base from J, leaving 9 bases between. The germline V gene encodes CDR1 SGHAT and CDR2 FQNNGV. The CDR3 DNA sequence: TGTGCCAGCAGACGACAGGAGAACACCGGGGAGCTGTTTTTT. It encodes CASRRQENTGELFF.

J is TRBJ2-7 and V is TRBV2; 10 bases map to TRBD2. Germline V gene lookup returns CDR1 SNHLY and CDR2 FYNNEI. J gave up 6 bases and V 6 bases, and 8 bases lay outside the gene matches. CDR3 size: 14 residues. The CDR3 protein is CASSRGLAVIEQYF. In DNA, the CDR3 is TGTGCCAGCAGCAGAGGACTAGCGGTTATCGAGCAGTACTTC.

This clone has more than one count but fewer than ten. Compared with germline, one end of the junction differs, possibly owing to a read error. The chain joins TRBV6-1 to TRBJ1-5; 8 nucleotides line up with TRBD1. CDR1 is MNHNS, CDR2 SASEGT, per germline. The CDR3 extends over 11 amino acids. The CDR3, as DNA: TGTGCCAGCAGTCGACAGGGGCCCGAGCATTTT. It yields the protein CASSRQGPEHF.

The chain links TRBV15 to TRBJ2-1; D remains unclear. The V end was cut by 3 bases, the J end by 3 bases, with 6 bases between. This CDR3 comprises 13 residues. The germline gives CDR1 LNHNV, CDR2 YYDKDF (reference sequence). The CDR3 DNA sequence: TGTGCCACCAGCAGGCCTAGCTACAATGAGCAGTTCTTC. It codes for CATSRPSYNEQFF.

The chain employs TRBV27 and TRBJ2-7; 7 bases agree with TRBD1. This CDR3 spans 14 amino acids. With V trimmed by 7 bases and J by 2 bases, 8 bases remained unmatched. Germline CDR1 and CDR2: MNHEY and SMNVEV (reference sequence). CDR3 nucleotide sequence: TGTGCCAGCACCGCGGACAGGTTAACCTACGAGCAGTACTTC. Amino acids: CASTADRLTYEQYF.

V is TRBV18 and J is TRBJ2-2; D is ambiguous. Germline V lookup: CDR1 KGHSH, CDR2 LQKENI. CDR3 length: 15 residues. Trimming took 1 base from V and 5 from J, leaving 11 bases between them. This chain's CDR3 is CASSPQELSTGELFF. The CDR3 region has the DNA TGTGCCAGCTCACCACAGGAGTTGAGTACCGGGGAGCTGTTTTTT.